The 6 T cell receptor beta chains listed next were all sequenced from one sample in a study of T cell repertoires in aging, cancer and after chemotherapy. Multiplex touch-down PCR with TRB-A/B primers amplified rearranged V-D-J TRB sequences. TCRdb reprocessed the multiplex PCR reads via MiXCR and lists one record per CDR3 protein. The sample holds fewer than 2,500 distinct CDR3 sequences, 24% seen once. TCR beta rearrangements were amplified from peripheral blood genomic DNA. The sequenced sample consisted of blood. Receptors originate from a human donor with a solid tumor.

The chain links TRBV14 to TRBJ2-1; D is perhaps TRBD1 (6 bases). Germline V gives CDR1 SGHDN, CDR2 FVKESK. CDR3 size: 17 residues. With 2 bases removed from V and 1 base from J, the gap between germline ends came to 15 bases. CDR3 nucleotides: TGTGCCAGCAGCCAACCCACAGGGTTTCCTTCCTACAATGAGCAGTTCTTC. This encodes CASSQPTGFPSYNEQFF.

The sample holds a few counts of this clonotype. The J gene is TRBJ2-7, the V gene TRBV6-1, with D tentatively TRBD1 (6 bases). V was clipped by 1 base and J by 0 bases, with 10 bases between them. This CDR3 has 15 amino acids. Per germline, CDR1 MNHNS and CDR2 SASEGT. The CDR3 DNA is TGTGCCAGCAGTGAAGTGGGGGCGAGCTCCTACGAGCAGTACTTC. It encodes CASSEVGASSYEQYF.

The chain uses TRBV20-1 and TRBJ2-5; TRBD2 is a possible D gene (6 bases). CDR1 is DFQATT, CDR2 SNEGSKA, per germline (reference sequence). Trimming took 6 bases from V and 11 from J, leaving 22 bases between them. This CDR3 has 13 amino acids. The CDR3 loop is CSARTIPPERQYF. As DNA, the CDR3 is TGCAGTGCCAGGACTATACCCCCCGAGAGACAGTACTTC.

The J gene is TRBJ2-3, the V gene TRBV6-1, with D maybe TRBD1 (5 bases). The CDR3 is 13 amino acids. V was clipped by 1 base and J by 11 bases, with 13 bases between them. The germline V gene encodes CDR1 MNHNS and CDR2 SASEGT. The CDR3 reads CASSEESGYRQYF. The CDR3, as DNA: TGTGCCAGCAGTGAAGAATCAGGGTATAGGCAGTATTTT.

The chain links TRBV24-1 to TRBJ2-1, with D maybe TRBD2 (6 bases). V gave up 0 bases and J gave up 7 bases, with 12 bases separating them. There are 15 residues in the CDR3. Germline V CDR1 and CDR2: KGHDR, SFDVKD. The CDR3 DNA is TGTGCCACCAGTGATTTGGGGGAGGTGGGGAATGAGCAGTTCTTC. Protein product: CATSDLGEVGNEQFF.

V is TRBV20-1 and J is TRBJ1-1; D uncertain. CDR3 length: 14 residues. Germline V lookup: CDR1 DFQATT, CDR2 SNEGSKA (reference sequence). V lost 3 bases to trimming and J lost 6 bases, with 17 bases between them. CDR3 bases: TGCAGTGCTAGGGGCCCGCGGGAAATAGCTGAAGCTTTCTTT. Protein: CSARGPREIAEAFF.